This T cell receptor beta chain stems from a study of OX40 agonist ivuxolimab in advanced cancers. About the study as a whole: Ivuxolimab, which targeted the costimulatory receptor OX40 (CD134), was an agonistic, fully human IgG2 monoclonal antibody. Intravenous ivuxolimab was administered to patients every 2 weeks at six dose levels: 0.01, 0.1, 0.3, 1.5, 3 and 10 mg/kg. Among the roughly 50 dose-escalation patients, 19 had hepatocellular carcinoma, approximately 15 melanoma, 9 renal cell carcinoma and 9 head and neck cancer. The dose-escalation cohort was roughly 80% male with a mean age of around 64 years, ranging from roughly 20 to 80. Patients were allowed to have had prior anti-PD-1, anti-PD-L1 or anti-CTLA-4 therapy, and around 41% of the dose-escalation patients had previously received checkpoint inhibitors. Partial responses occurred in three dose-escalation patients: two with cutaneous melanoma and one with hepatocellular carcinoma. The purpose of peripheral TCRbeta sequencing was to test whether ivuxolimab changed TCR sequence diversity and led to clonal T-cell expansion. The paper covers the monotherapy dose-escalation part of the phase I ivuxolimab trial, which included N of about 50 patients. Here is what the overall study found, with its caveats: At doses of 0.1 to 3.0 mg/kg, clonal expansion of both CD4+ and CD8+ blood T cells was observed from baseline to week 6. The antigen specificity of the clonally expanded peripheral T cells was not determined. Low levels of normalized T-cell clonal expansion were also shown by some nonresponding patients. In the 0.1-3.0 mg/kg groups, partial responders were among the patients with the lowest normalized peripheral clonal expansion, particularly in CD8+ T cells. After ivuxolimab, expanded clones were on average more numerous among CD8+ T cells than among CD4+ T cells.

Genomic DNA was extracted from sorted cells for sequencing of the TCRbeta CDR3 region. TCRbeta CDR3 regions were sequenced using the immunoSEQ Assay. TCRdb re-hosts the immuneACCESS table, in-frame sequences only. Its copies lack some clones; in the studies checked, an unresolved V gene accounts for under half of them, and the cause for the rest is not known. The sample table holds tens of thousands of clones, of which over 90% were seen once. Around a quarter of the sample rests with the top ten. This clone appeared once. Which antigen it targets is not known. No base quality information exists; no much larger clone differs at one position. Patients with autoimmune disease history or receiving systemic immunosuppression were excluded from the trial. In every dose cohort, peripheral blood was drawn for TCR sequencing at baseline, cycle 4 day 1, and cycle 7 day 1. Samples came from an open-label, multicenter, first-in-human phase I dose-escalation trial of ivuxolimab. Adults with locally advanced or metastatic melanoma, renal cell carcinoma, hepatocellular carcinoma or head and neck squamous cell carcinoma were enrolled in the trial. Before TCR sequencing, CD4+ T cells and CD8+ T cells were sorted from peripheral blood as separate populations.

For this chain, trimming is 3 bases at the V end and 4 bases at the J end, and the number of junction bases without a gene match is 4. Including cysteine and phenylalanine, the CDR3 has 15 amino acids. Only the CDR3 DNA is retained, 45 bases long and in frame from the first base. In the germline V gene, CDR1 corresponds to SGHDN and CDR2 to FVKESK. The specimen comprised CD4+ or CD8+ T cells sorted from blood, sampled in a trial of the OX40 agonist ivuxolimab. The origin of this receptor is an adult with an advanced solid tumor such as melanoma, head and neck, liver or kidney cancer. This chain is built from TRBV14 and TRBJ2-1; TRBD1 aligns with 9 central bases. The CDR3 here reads CASSHRDRVYNEQFF. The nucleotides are TGTGCCAGCAGCCACCGGGACAGGGTTTACAATGAGCAGTTCTTC.